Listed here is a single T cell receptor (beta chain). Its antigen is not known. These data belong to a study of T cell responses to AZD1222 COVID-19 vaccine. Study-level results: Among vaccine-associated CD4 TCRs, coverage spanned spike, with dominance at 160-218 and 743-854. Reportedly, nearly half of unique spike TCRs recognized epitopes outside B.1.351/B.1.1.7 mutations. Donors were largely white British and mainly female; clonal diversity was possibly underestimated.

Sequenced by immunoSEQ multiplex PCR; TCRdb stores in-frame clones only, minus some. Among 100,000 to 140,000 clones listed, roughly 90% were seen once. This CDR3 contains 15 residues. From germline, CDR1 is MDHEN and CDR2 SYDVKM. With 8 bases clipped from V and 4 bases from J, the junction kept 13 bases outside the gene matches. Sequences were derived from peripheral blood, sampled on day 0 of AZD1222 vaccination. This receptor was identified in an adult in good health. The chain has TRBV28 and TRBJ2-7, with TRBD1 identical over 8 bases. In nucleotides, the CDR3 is TGTGCCAGCCGGGCGGAGAGGACAGGGTTGTACGAGCAGTACTTC. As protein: CASRAERTGLYEQYF.